The 18 T cell receptor beta chains below come from one sample, sequenced in a study of T cell changes during pregnancy in multiple sclerosis. TCRdb's copy holds only in-frame clones and misses some; the assay was immunoSEQ multiplex PCR. The sample carries under 65,000 clones, about nine tenths recorded once. The source material was CD4+ T cells from peripheral blood mononuclear cells, sampled after pregnancy. The receptors come from a female donor in good health, enrolled as a control in a pregnancy study.

The chain combines TRBV29-1 with TRBJ2-1; 12 bases agree with TRBD2. The CDR3 covers 15 residues. Germline CDR1 is SQVTM and CDR2 is ANQGSEA. V lost 3 bases and J lost 5; bases outside the gene matches: 5. The CDR3 region is CSVEGTSGPHNEQFF. The CDR3 region has the DNA TGCAGCGTTGAGGGGACTAGCGGGCCTCACAATGAGCAGTTCTTC.

The V call is TRBV6-1, the J call TRBJ2-1, with 9 bases fitting TRBD2. With 0 bases clipped from V and 13 bases from J, the junction kept 4 bases outside the gene matches. Germline CDR1 MNHNS, CDR2 SASEGT. The CDR3 extends over 13 amino acids. The CDR3 nucleotides read TGTGCCAGCAGTGAAGCCCTAGCGGGGCCTCAGTTCTTC. Residues: CASSEALAGPQFF.

V and J are TRBV15 and TRBJ1-4, with 11 bases fitting TRBD1. CDR1 and CDR2 (germline): LNHNV, YYDKDF (reference sequence). CDR3 length equals 15 residues. Trimming cost V 3 bases and J 11 bases; bases outside gene matches: 8. CDR3: CATSSSRDRGVKLFF. CDR3 nucleotide sequence: TGTGCCACCAGCAGCAGCCGGGACAGGGGGGTCAAACTGTTTTTT.

The CDR3 coding sequence is TGTGCCAGCAGCCCCCGACAGGGGGGCTATGGCTACACCTTC. Its protein is CASSPRQGGYGYTF. J is TRBJ1-2 and V is TRBV7-2, with TRBD1 matching over 9 bases. The CDR3 is 14 residues long. The germline gives CDR1 SGHTA, CDR2 FQGNSA. The junction had 5 bases not matched to a gene; V was cut back by 5 bases and J by 4 bases.

This sequence joins TRBV28 and TRBJ1-5; D not resolved. Germline CDR1 reads MDHEN; CDR2 reads SYDVKM. This CDR3 spans 14 amino acids. Trimming removed 7 bases at V and 7 bases at J, with 17 bases between. The CDR3 sequence is CASTTAGPGQPQHF. The CDR3 DNA reads TGTGCCAGCACCACCGCGGGCCCGGGACAGCCCCAGCATTTT.

The chain joins TRBV15 to TRBJ1-1; 10 bases fit TRBD1. CDR3 length equals 20 residues. The V gene end was trimmed by 8 bases and the J gene end by 3 bases; junction bases not matched to a gene: 24. Germline V lookup: CDR1 LNHNV, CDR2 YYDKDF (reference sequence). The CDR3 spells CATLRWGQGIPDRSDTEAFF. CDR3 DNA sequence: TGTGCCACCCTCAGATGGGGACAGGGGATTCCCGATCGGTCGGACACTGAAGCTTTCTTT. The full variable domain, in which reference TRBV15 and TRBJ1-1 provide the parts outside the CDR3, is DAMVIQNPRYQVTQFGKPVTLSCSQTLNHNVMYWYQQKSSQAPKLLFHYYDKDFNNEADTPDNFQSRRPNTSFCFLDIRSPGLGDTAMYLCATLRWGQGIPDRSDTEAFFGQGTRLTVV.

The chain couples TRBV7-9 to TRBJ1-6; D unclear. CDR1 and CDR2 from the germline V gene are SEHNR and FQNEAQ (reference sequence). CDR3 length: 14 residues. Trimming left V 0 bases short and J 7 bases short, with 7 bases between. The CDR3 nucleotides read TGTGCCAGCAGCTTAGCCGGGTACAATTCACCCCTCCACTTT. It translates to CASSLAGYNSPLHF.

CDR3 residues: CASSQAGGGPLGQYF. DNA for the CDR3: TGTGCCAGCAGCCAAGCCGGCGGGGGCCCTCTGGGGCAGTACTTC. This sequence joins TRBV5-6 and TRBJ2-7; tentatively, D is TRBD2 (7 bases). This CDR3 region has 15 residues. The V and J ends lost 4 bases and 9 bases respectively, with 23 bases between them. Germline lookup yields CDR1 SGHDT and CDR2 YYEEEE.

This clone was detected once. This chain uses TRBV9 with TRBJ1-3; D is ambiguous. Looked up from germline, CDR1 is SGDLS and CDR2 is YYNGEE. V was cut by 3 bases and J by 2 bases, with 15 bases left in between. The CDR3 has 16 amino acids. The CDR3 nucleotides are TGTGCCAGCAGCGCACGCGAGGTAGAGGCTGGAAACACCATATATTTT. Its translation: CASSAREVEAGNTIYF.

This rearrangement joins TRBV7-9 to TRBJ1-1; possibly TRBD1 for D (6 bases). Germline V gene data show CDR1 as SEHNR and CDR2 as FQNEAQ (reference sequence). V gave up 5 bases and J gave up 5 bases, with 15 bases separating them. The CDR3 totals 14 residues. This CDR3 is CASSEVGARTEAFF. For the CDR3, the DNA is TGTGCCAGCAGCGAGGTGGGGGCGCGAACTGAAGCTTTCTTT.

This sequence joins TRBV5-1 and TRBJ1-4, with D maybe TRBD1 (5 bases). Germline V gene data show CDR1 as SGHRS and CDR2 as YFSETQ. V was trimmed by 5 bases and J by 7 bases, leaving 12 bases between them. The CDR3 is made up of 13 amino acids. CDR3 sequence reads: CASRDTAAEKLFF. CDR3 DNA sequence: TGCGCCAGCAGGGACACAGCCGCTGAAAAACTGTTTTTT.

This rearrangement joins TRBV6-1 to TRBJ1-1; no firm D call. Germline lookup yields CDR1 MNHNS and CDR2 SASEGT. Trimming cost V 8 bases and J 3 bases, with 10 bases left between them. The CDR3 has 12 amino acids. This CDR3 is CASQKRDTEAFF. In DNA, the CDR3 is TGTGCCAGCCAGAAACGGGACACTGAAGCTTTCTTT.

This chain connects TRBV28 to TRBJ1-1; D gene ambiguous. The V gene lost 10 bases and the J gene lost 10 bases, with 19 bases spanning the gap. This CDR3 comprises 12 residues. Looked up from germline, CDR1 is MDHEN and CDR2 is SYDVKM. The CDR3 coding sequence is TGTGCCACCGGTCTAGAGGGTCTAGGAGCTTTCTTT. Translation: CATGLEGLGAFF.

The chain recombines TRBV9 with TRBJ2-3; 12 nucleotides line up with TRBD2. V shed 3 bases and J 0 bases; nucleotides not matched to a gene: 2. CDR1 and CDR2 from the germline V gene are SGDLS and YYNGEE. This CDR3 contains 16 residues. The CDR3 loop reads CASSGTSGASTDTQYF. The CDR3 DNA sequence: TGTGCCAGCAGCGGGACTAGCGGGGCTAGCACAGATACGCAGTATTTT.

The gene calls are TRBV19 and TRBJ1-5, with a weak D call TRBD1 (5 bases). Germline V gives CDR1 LNHDA, CDR2 SQIVND (reference sequence). Trimming took off 7 bases at V and 4 bases at J, with 14 bases between the two ends. The CDR3 covers 14 residues. In DNA form, the CDR3 reads TGTGCCAGTAAGAGGAGGGACGGAAATCAGCCCCAGCATTTT. Its protein product is CASKRRDGNQPQHF.

The chain joins TRBV2 to TRBJ1-1; D unresolved. The CDR3 length is 13 residues. Trimming cost V 4 bases and J 1 base, with 7 bases left between them. Germline CDR1 is SNHLY and CDR2 is FYNNEI. In nucleotides, the CDR3 is TGTGCCAGCAGTGTGGCACCGAACACTGAAGCTTTCTTT. It is translated as CASSVAPNTEAFF.

The J gene is TRBJ1-4, the V gene TRBV6-5; D might be TRBD1 (5 bases). CDR3 length: 15 residues. Germline assignment: CDR1 MNHEY and CDR2 SVGAGI. The V gene lost 2 bases and the J gene lost 0 bases, with 7 bases spanning the gap. CDR3 in amino acids: CASSYGTATNEKLFF. Written as DNA, the CDR3 is TGTGCCAGCAGTTACGGGACTGCAACTAATGAAAAACTGTTTTTT.

The chain joins TRBV18 to TRBJ2-1; 9 positions agree with TRBD2. The CDR3 loop spans 18 amino acids. Trimming cost V 6 bases and J 0 bases; bases outside gene matches: 12. Germline V gene sequence: CDR1 KGHSH, CDR2 LQKENI. The CDR3 bases are TGTGCCAGCTCCCTCAATCCCAATAGCGGGAGCTCCTACAATGAGCAGTTCTTC. Its protein is CASSLNPNSGSSYNEQFF.